The clone carrying this TCR beta chain was recorded once. Its antigen is still unknown. PCR employed 60 Vbeta and 13 Jbeta primers. As originally analysed: An analysis that came later counted 70 million to 100 million unique TCR beta chains, 10 million to 12 million shared. The table came from immunoSEQ multiplex PCR; TCRdb's copy has only in-frame clones and leaves some out. Clone size and the V and J calls come from that table; the DNA yielded D and trimming. The table lists about 84,000 clones, about 90% of them singletons. The record originates from a study of cytomegalovirus exposure and HLA in healthy donors. Study conclusions and caveats: Beyond CMV serostatus, there was no information to go on about immune exposure.

V lost 5 bases to trimming and J lost 7 bases; unmatched junction nucleotides: 10. The germline V gene has CDR1 SEHNR and CDR2 FQNEAQ (reference sequence). This CDR3 is built from 14 residues. Sample: PBMCs. This chain connects TRBV7-9 to TRBJ2-7, with TRBD2 identical over 8 bases. This TCR was sampled from a man aged 18 to 35 in good health and CMV-seronegative. The CDR3: CASSRGLASWEQYF. For the CDR3, the DNA is TGTGCCAGCAGCCGAGGACTAGCCTCCTGGGAGCAGTACTTC.